A selection of T cell receptor beta chains follows, all from one sample in a study of regulatory T cells in long-lasting Graves disease. TCRdb re-analysed the multiplex PCR reads in MiXCR, keeping a single row per CDR3 protein. The sample consists of around 230,000 distinct CDR3 sequences, about 17% of them appearing once. The sequenced sample was peripheral blood mononuclear cells (PBMCs), obtained at new diagnosis, from a patient treated with antithyroid drugs. The receptor source for this set is a female donor with Graves disease. The CDR3 runs from the conserved cysteine through the conserved F or W. Fields, in order: CDR3 length, J gene, V gene, D gene, clone size, CDR3 DNA, CDR3 protein. The D gene is left open where the match is weak. The size entry is marked missing in some rows and otherwise reads once, few, many or a size class.

>15|TRBJ1-3|TRBV9|NA|many
TGTGCCAGCAGTCGGGGGGCATCTCTTGGAAACACCATATATTTT
CASSRGASLGNTIYF
>13|TRBJ1-1|TRBV6-1|TRBD1|NA
TGTGCCAGCGCGGACAGGGAGAACACTGAAGCTTTCTTT
CASADRENTEAFF
>15|TRBJ2-1|TRBV27|TRBD2|many
TGTGCCAGCAGTGGGGGACTAGCCCAGATCAATGAGCAGTTCTTC
CASSGGLAQINEQFF
>12|TRBJ2-5|TRBV20-1|NA|NA
TGCAGCGGGAGTGTAGGGTTGGAGACCCAGTACTTC
CSGSVGLETQYF
>16|TRBJ2-7|TRBV10-3|TRBD1|many
TGTGCCATCAGTGGAGGACAGGTCGGGTTTGGGTACGAGCAGTACTTC
CAISGGQVGFGYEQYF
>14|TRBJ1-5|TRBV5-4|NA|many
TGTGCCAGCAGCTTAGGGGGTGGGGATCAGCCCCAGCATTTT
CASSLGGGDQPQHF
>15|TRBJ2-1|TRBV28|TRBD2|many
TGTGCCAGCAGTTCCCTAGCGGGAGGGAGGAATGAGCAGTTCTTC
CASSSLAGGRNEQFF
>14|TRBJ2-1|TRBV11-2|NA|NA
TGTGCCAGCAGCTTTCCGTATCGGTTTAATGAGCAGTTCTTC
CASSFPYRFNEQFF
>16|TRBJ1-5|TRBV2|NA|many
TGTGCCAGCCGATGGGACGGGACAACTAGCAATCAGCCCCAGCATTTT
CASRWDGTTSNQPQHF
>16|TRBJ1-4|TRBV11-2|NA|many
TGTGCCAGCAGCTTAGTACCTTCGGGTAATAATGAAAAACTGTTTTTT
CASSLVPSGNNEKLFF
>14|TRBJ1-2|TRBV9|NA|many
TGTGCCAGCAGCGTAGCTTCAGAAAACTATGGCTACACCTTC
CASSVASENYGYTF
>14|TRBJ2-4|TRBV2|NA|NA
TGTGCCAGCAGAGAGAGGGGATCCAAAAACATTCAGTACTTC
CASRERGSKNIQYF
>17|TRBJ2-3|TRBV29-1|TRBD2|few
TGCAGCGTGGACGGGGGGACTAGCGGGAGGAGACCAGATACGCAGTATTTT
CSVDGGTSGRRPDTQYF
>13|TRBJ1-6|TRBV25-1|NA|many
TGTGCCAGCAGTGGAGGCCATAATTCACCCCTCCACTTT
CASSGGHNSPLHF
>13|TRBJ2-5|TRBV20-1|TRBD1|many
TGCAGTGCTAAGGATCGGGACAGGGAGGCCCAGTACTTC
CSAKDRDREAQYF
>13|TRBJ1-2|TRBV10-1|NA|many
TGCGCCAGCAGTGACAGAACAGGGTTTGGCTACACCTTC
CASSDRTGFGYTF
>16|TRBJ2-5|TRBV7-2|TRBD2|many
TGTGCCAGCAGCTTACAGCTAGCGGGAGGTGGAGAGACCCAGTACTTC
CASSLQLAGGGETQYF
>17|TRBJ2-5|TRBV6-1|NA|NA
TGTGCCAGCATTAGCCGCGGGCAGGGGGGGATCCAAGAGACCCAGTACTTC
CASISRGQGGIQETQYF
>15|TRBJ1-5|TRBV6-1|NA|many
TGTGCCAGCAGCACCGAAGAGGGGAGCAATCAGCCCCAGCATTTT
CASSTEEGSNQPQHF
>15|TRBJ2-1|TRBV19|NA|NA
TGTGCCAGTAGTCCCGGAAGGGGGTACTACAATGAGCAGTTCTTC
CASSPGRGYYNEQFF
>14|TRBJ2-5|TRBV24-1|NA|many
TGTGCCACCAGTGATTACCAGGGTCAAGAGACCCAGTACTTC
CATSDYQGQETQYF
>16|TRBJ2-3|TRBV2|TRBD2|many
TGTGCCAGCAACGAAGCGGGAGGTCTTAACACAGATACGCAGTATTTT
CASNEAGGLNTDTQYF
>14|TRBJ1-5|TRBV7-2|TRBD1|many
TGTGCCAGCAGCGCACACAGGGGGTTTCAGCCCCAGCATTTT
CASSAHRGFQPQHF
>16|TRBJ1-6|TRBV6-1|TRBD1|many
TGTGCCAGCACTCGGACAGGAAGAGGTGATAATTCACCCCTCCACTTT
CASTRTGRGDNSPLHF
>14|TRBJ2-3|TRBV7-3|NA|many
TGTGCCAGCAGCTTTTCGACAGCCGAAGATACGCAGTATTTT
CASSFSTAEDTQYF
>13|TRBJ1-1|TRBV5-6|NA|many
TGTGCCAGCAGCTTGGCATTCAACACTGAAGCTTTCTTT
CASSLAFNTEAFF
>16|TRBJ2-1|TRBV20-1|TRBD2|many
TGCAGTGCTAGACTAGCGGGAGGGCCAACCTACAATGAGCAGTTCTTC
CSARLAGGPTYNEQFF
>16|TRBJ2-7|TRBV9|TRBD1|many
TGTGCCAGCAGCGTTGGCTCGGGACAGGATTCCGCCGAGCAGTACTTC
CASSVGSGQDSAEQYF
>18|TRBJ2-7|TRBV28|TRBD1|many
TGTGCCAGCAGTTCCTTGGACAGGACAAGTCCGAGCTCCTACGAGCAGTACTTC
CASSSLDRTSPSSYEQYF
>15|TRBJ2-7|TRBV27|NA|many
TGTGCCAGCAGTTTATATGGGGCTAGCAATGCCGAGCAGTACTTC
CASSLYGASNAEQYF
>14|TRBJ2-1|TRBV20-1|TRBD2|many
TGCAGTGCGTACCGTAGCGGGAGATTGAAGGAGCAGTTCTTC
CSAYRSGRLKEQFF
>15|TRBJ1-2|TRBV6-5|NA|many
TGTGCCAGCAGTTACTCACGGGGGCGAGTTTATGGCTACACCTTC
CASSYSRGRVYGYTF
>17|TRBJ2-7|TRBV12-3/TRBV12-4|TRBD2|many
TGTGCCAGCAGTTTAGCGCTGACTAGCGGGAGTCTGAGAGAGCAGTACTTC
CASSLALTSGSLREQYF
>12|TRBJ1-2|TRBV18|NA|many
TGTGCCAGCTCACCACCGCGGGGTGGCTACACCTTC
CASSPPRGGYTF
>14|TRBJ2-5|TRBV3-1|NA|NA
TGTGCCAGCAGCCAAGGAGGGGGACAAGAGACCCAGTACTTC
CASSQGGGQETQYF
>15|TRBJ2-5|TRBV24-1|NA|many
TGTGCCACCAGTGATTCCGGGGGGCAACAAGAGACCCAGTACTTC
CATSDSGGQQETQYF
>14|TRBJ2-5|TRBV10-3|TRBD2|NA
TGTGCCATCAGTGAGTCGACTAGCAAAGAGACCCAGTACTTC
CAISESTSKETQYF
>10|TRBJ2-5|TRBV7-9|NA|many
TGTGCCAGCCTCGGAGAGACCCAGTACTTC
CASLGETQYF
>13|TRBJ2-5|TRBV6-1|NA|many
TGTGCCAGCAGGGACCCAGGGATGGAGACCCAGTACTTC
CASRDPGMETQYF
>13|TRBJ1-1|TRBV12-3/TRBV12-4|NA|many
TGTGCCAGCAACTTCCCCGGGGGCTTTGAAGCTTTCTTT
CASNFPGGFEAFF
>17|TRBJ2-1|TRBV27|TRBD2|many
TGTGCCAGCAGCGCCTGGGCTAGCGGGAGTGGGATAGGTGAGCAGTTCTTC
CASSAWASGSGIGEQFF